Sequencing of this T cell receptor beta chain was carried out in a study of T-cell reconstitution after alpha-beta-depleted transplantation in children. This clonotype has at least ten counts. The authors prepared the TCRbeta library with unique molecular identifiers. MiXCR was run by TCRdb on the PCR reads, yielding one entry per CDR3 protein. Seen here are 200,000 to 300,000 distinct CDR3 sequences, 12% observed once, and the top ten hold about 2.6%. Germline loops: CDR1 LGHNA, CDR2 YSLEER. Trimming left V 6 bases short and J 0 bases short, with 14 bases between. The CDR3 contains 16 residues. Sequences were derived from PBMCs from the stem cell graft donor, sampled from the stem cell graft. The rearrangement joins TRBV4-3 to TRBJ1-4; no clear D gene. The receptor comes from a human donor who donated a stem cell graft to a child with acute lymphoblastic leukemia. CDR3 in amino acids: CASSQNPGTTNEKLFF. As DNA, the CDR3 is TGCGCCAGCAGTCAAAACCCCGGGACAACTAATGAAAAACTGTTTTTT.